Each of the 3 T cell receptor beta chains below was sequenced from the same sample in a study of cytomegalovirus exposure and HLA in healthy donors. PCR involved 60 Vbeta and 13 Jbeta primers. The protocol was immunoSEQ multiplex PCR, while the TCRdb copy is restricted to in-frame clones and leaves out a portion. Found here are roughly 120,000 clones; the top ten clones hold 1%. Material: PBMCs. Receptor source: a man between 18 and 29 years old in good health and CMV-seronegative.

This chain joins TRBV30 and TRBJ1-2, with D uncertain. The CDR3 is 12 residues long. Trimming left V 4 bases short and J 1 base short, with 7 bases between. Germline CDR1 and CDR2: GTSNPN and SVGIG (reference sequence). In nucleotides, the CDR3 is TGTGCCTGGAAGCCGATTAACTATGGCTACACCTTC. This sequence encodes CAWKPINYGYTF.

V usage is TRBV7-2 and J usage is TRBJ2-1, with D uncertain. The CDR3 loop spans 11 amino acids. Per the germline V gene, CDR1 is SGHTA and CDR2 is FQGNSA. V shed 5 bases and J shed 8 bases, with 7 bases lying between them. CDR3 DNA: TGTGCCAGCAGCCAACAGTATGAGCAGTTCTTC. Amino acids: CASSQQYEQFF.

This chain connects TRBV27 to TRBJ1-3; D gene ambiguous. The CDR3 consists of 16 residues. V was pared by 5 bases and J by 0 bases, with 14 bases between. Germline V gene sequence: CDR1 MNHEY, CDR2 SMNVEV (reference sequence). CDR3 in DNA: TGTGCCAGCAGTCCACTGACTGTTCCCTCTGGAAACACCATATATTTT. This gives the protein CASSPLTVPSGNTIYF.